This TCR beta chain is from a study of Ad26.COV2.S vaccination and SARS-CoV-2 variants. Across the whole study: The study gave Ad26.COV2.S intramuscularly, once or twice 56 days apart. Study observations and caveats: There was reportedly substantial breadth in spike-specific CD8+ and CD4+ T cell responses after vaccination.

This CDR3 has 14 residues. CDR1 MNHNS and CDR2 SASEGT come from the germline V gene. The ends were cut back, 1 base at V and 7 bases at J, with 11 bases in the middle. TCRdb's copy holds only in-frame clones and misses some; the assay was immunoSEQ multiplex PCR. The profile covers roughly 420,000 clones, with around 89% appearing a single time and 3.6% taken by the ten largest. A remark on this clone: What it binds is unknown.

Specified treatment: around 19 received Ad26.COV2.S at low or high dose, single or two shots; several received placebo; per-sample allocation not given. Following the first vaccine or placebo injection, samples were taken on day 63. Donation came from an adult in Boston who was aged 18-55 years. The sequence was obtained from a person aged 18-60 years who received the Ad26.COV2.S COVID-19 vaccine or a placebo. V usage is TRBV6-1 and J usage is TRBJ2-4; maybe TRBD2 (6 bases). The specimen comprised peripheral blood, sampled in a trial of Ad26.COV2.S vaccine versus placebo. In DNA, the CDR3 is TGTGCCAGCAGTGAAGGGGGAGGCCTTAACATTCAGTACTTC. Protein sequence: CASSEGGGLNIQYF.